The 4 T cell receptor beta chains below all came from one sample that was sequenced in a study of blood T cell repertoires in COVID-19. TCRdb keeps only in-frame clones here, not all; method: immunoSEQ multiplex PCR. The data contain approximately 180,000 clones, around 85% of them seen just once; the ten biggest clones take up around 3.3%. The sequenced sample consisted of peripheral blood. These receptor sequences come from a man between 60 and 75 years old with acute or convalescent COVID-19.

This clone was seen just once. CDR3 nucleotides: TGTGCCAGCAGCCCTACGTTCTCGTCAGATACGCAGTATTTT. This sequence encodes CASSPTFSSDTQYF. V usage is TRBV5-5 and J usage is TRBJ2-3; D is ambiguous. CDR1 is SGHKS, CDR2 YYEKEE, per germline (reference sequence). The CDR3 contains 14 residues. V was shortened by 4 bases and J by 4 bases, with 13 bases between the two germline ends.

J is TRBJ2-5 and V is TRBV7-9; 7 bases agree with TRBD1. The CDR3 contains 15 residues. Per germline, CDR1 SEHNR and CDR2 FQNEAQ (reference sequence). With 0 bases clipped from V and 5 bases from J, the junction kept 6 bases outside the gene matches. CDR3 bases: TGTGCCAGCAGCTTAGCTACAGGGGTGGTGGAGACCCAGTACTTC. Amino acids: CASSLATGVVETQYF.

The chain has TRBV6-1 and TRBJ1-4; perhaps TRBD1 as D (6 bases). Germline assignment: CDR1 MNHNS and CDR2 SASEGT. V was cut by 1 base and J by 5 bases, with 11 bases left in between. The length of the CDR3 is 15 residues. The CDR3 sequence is CASSEGGGLNEKLFF. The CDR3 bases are TGTGCCAGCAGTGAAGGGGGGGGCCTGAATGAAAAACTGTTTTTT.

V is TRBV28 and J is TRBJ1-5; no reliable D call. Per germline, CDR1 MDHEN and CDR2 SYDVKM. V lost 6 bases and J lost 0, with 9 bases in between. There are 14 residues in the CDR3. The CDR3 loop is CASSADYSNQPQHF. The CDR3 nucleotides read TGTGCCAGCAGCGCAGATTATAGCAATCAGCCCCAGCATTTT. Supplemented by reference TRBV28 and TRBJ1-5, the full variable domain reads DVKVTQSSRYLVKRTGEKVFLECVQDMDHENMFWYRQDPGLGLRLIYFSYDVKMKEKGDIPEGYSVSREKKERFSLILESASTNQTSMYLCASSADYSNQPQHFGDGTRLSIL.